This T cell receptor beta chain was profiled in a study of early T cells in non-severe SARS-CoV-2 infection. This clonotype occurred a few times. TCRdb redid the calling of the 5' RACE reads with MiXCR, one entry per CDR3 protein. This sample has more than 95,000 distinct CDR3 sequences; over 15% occur once, and the top ten carry over 1%. The CDR3 loop spans 12 amino acids. Per the germline V gene, CDR1 is LNHDA and CDR2 is SQIVND (reference sequence). Trimming removed 1 base at V and 4 bases at J, with 3 bases between. Sequenced sample: whole blood. The receptor was derived from an adult who was a healthcare worker with PCR-confirmed SARS-CoV-2 infection or an uninfected control (not recorded which). The gene calls are TRBV19 and TRBJ2-3; D gene uncertain. The CDR3 region is CASSIAADTQYF. Written as DNA, the CDR3 is TGTGCCAGTAGTATAGCCGCAGATACGCAGTATTTT.